This record looks at one TCR beta chain sequence and its context. Sequencing was performed with immunoSEQ multiplex PCR; in TCRdb, only in-frame clones are kept and a portion is missing. The sample yields some 20,000 clones, roughly 80% seen once. The entry originates in a study of T cells in tumors after PD-1 blockade. The CDR3 sequence is 17 residues long. Germline V gene sequence: CDR1 SGDLS, CDR2 YYNGEE. V shed 0 bases, J shed 3 bases, and the junction held 6 bases outside the gene matches. The chain joins TRBV9 to TRBJ2-5, with TRBD2 matching over 12 bases. This clonotype originated in a human donor with advanced basal cell or squamous cell carcinoma (not recorded which). The sample here was PBMCs, taken after anti-PD-1 therapy. CDR3 amino acids: CASSVALTSGGKETQYF. The CDR3 bases are TGTGCCAGCAGCGTAGCTCTGACTAGCGGGGGCAAAGAGACCCAGTACTTC.